The 8 T cell receptor beta chains below come from one sample, sequenced in a study of T cells in Graves' hyperthyroidism and ophthalmopathy. TCR beta CDR3 sequences were amplified from RNA transcripts. With the HTBI primer set, the TCR CDR3 went through a first round of RT-PCR. TCRdb recomputed calls from the multiplex PCR reads with MiXCR, one row per CDR3 protein. Found here are hundreds of thousands of distinct CDR3 sequences, around 13% of them singletons; the top ten hold about 26%. Sequences were obtained from blood. The receptors shown here come from a woman in her 30s with Graves' hyperthyroidism.

This clonotype was counted many times. The chain carries TRBV28 and TRBJ2-3, with TRBD2 matching over 11 bases. CDR3 length equals 16 residues. V lost 3 bases and J lost 3; bases outside the gene matches: 5. CDR1 MDHEN and CDR2 SYDVKM come from the germline V gene. The CDR3 here is CASSFAGTSGTDTQYF. The CDR3 coding sequence is TGTGCCAGCAGTTTCGCCGGGACTAGCGGAACAGATACGCAGTATTTT. Using reference TRBV28 and TRBJ2-3 for the parts outside the CDR3, the full variable domain is DVKVTQSSRYLVKRTGEKVFLECVQDMDHENMFWYRQDPGLGLRLIYFSYDVKMKEKGDIPEGYSVSREKKERFSLILESASTNQTSMYLCASSFAGTSGTDTQYFGPGTRLTVL.

This clonotype was counted at least ten times. The gene calls are TRBV7-8 and TRBJ2-1, with 9 bases fitting TRBD1. J gave up 7 bases and V 4 bases, and 11 bases lay outside the gene matches. From germline, CDR1 is SGHVS and CDR2 FQNEAQ. The CDR3 is 16 amino acids. CDR3 coding DNA: TGTGCCAGCAGCTCCCATCTTTGGGACAGGGTAAATGAGCAGTTCTTC. The encoded protein is CASSSHLWDRVNEQFF. Complete variable domain (other parts from reference TRBV7-8 and TRBJ2-1): GAGVSQSPRYKVAKRGQDVALRCDPISGHVSLFWYQQALGQGPEFLTYFQNEAQLDKSGLPSDRFFAERPEGSVSTLKIQRTQQEDSAVYLCASSSHLWDRVNEQFFGPGTRLTVL.

This clonotype was seen ten or more times. The J gene is TRBJ1-5, the V gene TRBV28; D is perhaps TRBD1 (5 bases). The CDR3 consists of 13 residues. Germline loops: CDR1 MDHEN, CDR2 SYDVKM. V was trimmed by 4 bases and J by 2 bases, leaving 6 bases between them. The DNA of the CDR3 is TGTGCCAGCAGTTGGGGGGGCAATCAGCCCCAGCATTTT. Translating gives CASSWGGNQPQHF.

This clonotype showed up many times. V and J are TRBV20-1 and TRBJ2-1; D is perhaps TRBD2 (6 bases). CDR1 is DFQATT and CDR2 is SNEGSKA in the germline V gene (reference sequence). V was cut by 3 bases and J by 0 bases, with 21 bases left in between. The CDR3 length is 18 residues. The CDR3 region is CSASGGVVGRDSYNEQFF. The CDR3 region has the DNA TGCAGTGCTAGTGGGGGAGTGGTCGGGAGAGACTCCTACAATGAGCAGTTCTTC.

This clonotype was picked up many times. CDR3 nucleotide sequence: TGTGCCAGCAGTTTCGTGCATGGGGGGAATAAGGGCAAAAACATTCAGTACTTC. It translates to CASSFVHGGNKGKNIQYF. J is TRBJ2-4 and V is TRBV28, with TRBD2 as a possible D gene (6 bases). There are 18 residues in the CDR3. The germline V gene has CDR1 MDHEN and CDR2 SYDVKM. V lost 3 bases and J lost 3, with 21 bases in between.

The V gene is TRBV11-3, the J gene TRBJ1-2; tentative D call: TRBD1 (6 bases). Trimming removed 3 bases from V and 4 bases from J, with 12 bases in between. Per the germline V gene, CDR1 is SGHNT and CDR2 is YENEEA. There are 14 residues in the CDR3. CDR3 DNA: TGTGCCAGCAGCTTCTTACAGGGACCCTATGGCTACACCTTC. It codes for CASSFLQGPYGYTF.

The chain employs TRBV3-1 and TRBJ2-5, with 12 bases fitting TRBD2. The CDR3 is 18 residues long. After removal of 1 base from V and 9 bases from J, the junction contained 15 bases not matched to a gene. The germline V gene has CDR1 LGHDT and CDR2 YNNKEL (reference sequence). In DNA, the CDR3 is TGTGCCAGCAGCCAAGGCGGACTAGCGGGGATGCCTGGGGTGGCCCAGTACTTC. This gives the protein CASSQGGLAGMPGVAQYF.

This clonotype showed up many times. The chain uses TRBV28 and TRBJ1-2; a possible D gene is TRBD1 (5 bases). Trimming took off 5 bases at V and 4 bases at J, with 14 bases between the two ends. The germline CDR1 and CDR2 sequences are MDHEN and SYDVKM. The CDR3 covers 14 residues. The CDR3 is CASSQIRVVYGYTF. The DNA of the CDR3 is TGTGCCAGCAGTCAAATCAGGGTTGTCTATGGCTACACCTTC.